These 6 T cell receptor beta chains were all obtained from the same sample, sequenced in a study of shared clonotypes between healthy human individuals. Generated by immunoSEQ multiplex PCR, the TCRdb table keeps only in-frame clones and is missing some. The sample has around 2.1 million clones, about 93% seen once. CD45RO-negative CD8 cells positively selected for CCR7 made up the naive population, which excluded terminally differentiated effector memory CD45RA+ cells. Sequencing was carried out using naive CD8+ T cells from PBMCs. Receptors originate from a man between 18 and 29 years old in good health. Some clones in this sample may be carry-over from other donors' samples.

This chain links TRBV2 with TRBJ1-2; no clear D gene. Germline lookup yields CDR1 SNHLY and CDR2 FYNNEI. V dropped 4 bases and J dropped 2 bases, with 8 bases sitting between them. CDR3 length: 13 amino acids. The CDR3 here is CASSGNSNYGYTF. CDR3 DNA: TGTGCCAGCAGTGGGAACAGCAACTATGGCTACACCTTC.

The rearrangement links TRBV7-6 to TRBJ2-3; D may correspond to TRBD1 or TRBD2 (5 bases each). Deletions cut 1 base from V and 4 bases from J, with 12 bases between. This CDR3 contains 15 residues. Germline V gives CDR1 SGHVS, CDR2 FNYEAQ. CDR3 protein: CASSLGGELADTQYF. CDR3 coding DNA: TGTGCCAGCAGCTTAGGAGGGGAGTTAGCAGATACGCAGTATTTT.

CDR3 sequence reads: CASRQGSHTEAFF. DNA of the CDR3: TGTGCCAGTAGACAGGGCTCCCACACTGAAGCTTTCTTT. The chain links TRBV19 to TRBJ1-1, with D tentatively TRBD1 (6 bases). Germline V CDR1 and CDR2: LNHDA, SQIVND (reference sequence). Trimming took off 6 bases at V and 3 bases at J, with 11 bases between the two ends. This CDR3 is built from 13 residues. The full variable domain, in which reference TRBV19 and TRBJ1-1 provide the parts outside the CDR3, is DGGITQSPKYLFRKEGQNVTLSCEQNLNHDAMYWYRQDPGQGLRLIYYSQIVNDFQKGDIAEGYSVSREKKESFPLTVTSAQKNPTAFYLCASRQGSHTEAFFGQGTRLTVV.

The sample holds one count of this clone. The chain combines TRBV19 with TRBJ2-7; D remains unclear. The CDR3 is 13 amino acids. CDR1 and CDR2 (germline): LNHDA, SQIVND (reference sequence). V was cut by 5 bases and J by 5 bases, with 13 bases left in between. This CDR3 reads CASSPRVGDEQYF. The CDR3 region has the DNA TGTGCCAGTAGTCCCCGGGTGGGTGACGAGCAGTACTTC.

The CDR3 loop is CASNDGRTGELFF. The CDR3 nucleotides read TGTGCCAGCAACGACGGGAGGACCGGGGAGCTGTTTTTT. The V call is TRBV9, the J call TRBJ2-2, with 7 bases that match TRBD2. The length of the CDR3 is 13 residues. Germline V gene data show CDR1 as SGDLS and CDR2 as YYNGEE. The ends lost 6 bases at V and 5 bases at J; junction bases unmatched: 4.

The genes are TRBV28 and TRBJ2-1; TRBD2 aligns across 7 bases. In germline, CDR1 is MDHEN, CDR2 SYDVKM. The CDR3 consists of 14 residues. V gave up 6 bases and J gave up 3 bases; unmatched junction bases: 5. CDR3 region: CASSSGGFYNEQFF. The DNA for the CDR3 is TGTGCCAGCAGCTCGGGGGGATTCTACAATGAGCAGTTCTTC.